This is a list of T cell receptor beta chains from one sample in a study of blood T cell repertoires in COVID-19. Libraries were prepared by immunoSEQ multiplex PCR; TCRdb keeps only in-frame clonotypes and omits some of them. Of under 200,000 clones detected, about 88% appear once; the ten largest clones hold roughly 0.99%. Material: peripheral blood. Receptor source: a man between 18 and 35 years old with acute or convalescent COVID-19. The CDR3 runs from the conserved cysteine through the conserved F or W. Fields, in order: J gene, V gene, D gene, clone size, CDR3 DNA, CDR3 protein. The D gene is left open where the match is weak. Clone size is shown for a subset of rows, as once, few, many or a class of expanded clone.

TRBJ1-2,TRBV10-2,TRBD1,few,TGCGCCAGCAGTGGAGGACAGGGGGCGTACTATGGCTACACCTTC,CASSGGQGAYYGYTF
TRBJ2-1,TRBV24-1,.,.,TGTGCCACCAATGATGGCGGAAAATACAATGAGCAGTTCTTC,CATNDGGKYNEQFF
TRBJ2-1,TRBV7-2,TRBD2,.,TGTGCCAGCAGCTCACCGGGACTAGCGGTCTATGAGCAGTTCTTC,CASSSPGLAVYEQFF
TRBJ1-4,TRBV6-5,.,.,TGTGCCAGTCGTCCTGGGGCCAATGAAAAACTGTTTTTT,CASRPGANEKLFF
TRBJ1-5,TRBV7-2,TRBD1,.,TGTGCCAGCAGCTCGGAGACAGGGTACATTCAGCCCCAGCATTTT,CASSSETGYIQPQHF
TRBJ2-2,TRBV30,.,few,TGTGCCTGGAGTCTGGGGGGAGGGAACACCGGGGAGCTGTTTTTT,CAWSLGGGNTGELFF
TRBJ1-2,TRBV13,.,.,TGTGCCAGCAGCTCATCCTATGGCTACACCTTC,CASSSSYGYTF
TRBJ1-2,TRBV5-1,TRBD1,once,TGCGCCAGCAGCTTGGACAGGGGAAAGGGCTATGGCTACACCTTC,CASSLDRGKGYGYTF
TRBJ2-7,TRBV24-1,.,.,TGTGCCACCAGTGATTATGGCAGCTACGAGCAGTACTTC,CATSDYGSYEQYF
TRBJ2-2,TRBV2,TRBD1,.,TGTGCCAGCAGCCTGGGACAGGGGCGGGCCGGGGAGCTGTTTTTT,CASSLGQGRAGELFF
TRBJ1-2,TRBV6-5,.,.,TGTGCCAGCAGCGCTCCGGGACATTCCTATGGCTACACCTTC,CASSAPGHSYGYTF
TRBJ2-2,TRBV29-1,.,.,TGCAGCGTTGGGCGGGGTGGAACCGGGGAGCTGTTTTTT,CSVGRGGTGELFF
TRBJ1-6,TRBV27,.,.,TGTGCCAGCAGCTACTCAGGACAGAGGAATTCACCCCTCCACTTT,CASSYSGQRNSPLHF